A selection of T cell receptor beta chains follows, all from one sample in a study of response to subunit inactivated influenza vaccine. TCRdb redid the calling of the RT-PCR reads with MiXCR, one entry per CDR3 protein. This table holds about 480,000 distinct CDR3 sequences, about 25% found once. The sequenced sample was CD4+ T cells sorted from PBMCs, obtained more than 4 days after vaccination. The receptors shown here come from a man in his forties or fifties who received an inactivated influenza vaccine. Each CDR3 is given with its conserved first and last residue. A D gene is named only where the DNA matches it firmly. Not all rows give a size; the values are once, few, many and, for expanded clones, a class.

j_gene | d_gene | v_gene | abundance | CDR3aa | CDR3nt
TRBJ2-1 | TRBD2 | TRBV7-2 | many | CASSPGLAPGEQFF | TGTGCCAGCAGCCCTGGACTAGCCCCAGGAGAGCAGTTCTTC
TRBJ1-4 | TRBD1 | TRBV28 | once | CASSLWGQARTNEKLFF | TGTGCCAGCAGTTTATGGGGACAGGCGAGGACTAATGAAAAACTGTTTTTT
TRBJ2-3 | - | TRBV3-1 | few | CASSHSGSTDTQYF | TGTGCCAGCAGCCATTCAGGAAGCACAGATACGCAGTATTTT
TRBJ2-3 | TRBD2 | TRBV2 | - | CASNRIGASGGAADTQYF | TGTGCCAGCAATAGGATAGGGGCTAGCGGGGGGGCCGCAGATACGCAGTATTTT
TRBJ2-1 | TRBD2 | TRBV18 | - | CASSPRTSGSYNEQFF | TGTGCCAGCTCACCGCGGACTAGCGGGAGTTATAATGAGCAGTTCTTC
TRBJ2-2 | - | TRBV5-1 | - | CASSLLTGEDGELFF | TGCGCCAGCAGCTTGCTTACCGGAGAGGACGGGGAGCTGTTTTTT
TRBJ1-1 | - | TRBV12-3/TRBV12-4 | - | CASSFAKLNTEAFF | TGTGCCAGCAGTTTCGCCAAATTGAACACTGAAGCTTTCTTT
TRBJ2-7 | TRBD1 | TRBV5-1 | - | CASSPRQGSLGEQYF | TGCGCCAGCAGCCCAAGACAGGGATCCCTAGGCGAGCAGTACTTC
TRBJ2-7 | TRBD1 | TRBV27 | few | CASSSVSGTGGAEQYF | TGTGCCAGCAGTTCGGTTAGTGGGACAGGGGGAGCCGAGCAGTACTTC
TRBJ2-2 | TRBD2 | TRBV6-1 | once | CASSPGGSGMRVGELFF | TGTGCCAGCAGTCCCGGCGGTAGCGGGATGCGAGTCGGGGAGCTGTTTTTT
TRBJ2-7 | - | TRBV7-2 | few | CASSLYDTTYEQYF | TGTGCCAGCAGCCTCTATGATACGACCTACGAGCAGTACTTC
TRBJ1-5 | TRBD1 | TRBV7-8 | few | CASSSGTARNQPQHF | TGTGCCAGCAGCTCAGGGACAGCCCGAAATCAGCCCCAGCATTTT
TRBJ1-6 | - | TRBV18 | few | CASSPTGAMDNSPLHF | TGTGCCAGCTCACCAACGGGGGCTATGGATAATTCACCCCTCCACTTT
TRBJ1-4 | - | TRBV6-1 | few | CASSSLGRNEKLFF | TGTGCCAGCAGCTCCCTGGGGAGGAATGAAAAACTGTTTTTT
TRBJ2-5 | - | TRBV5-1 | few | CASSDEETQYF | TGCGCCAGCTCAGACGAAGAGACCCAGTACTTC
TRBJ2-3 | - | TRBV6-5 | - | CASSYSAATDTQYF | TGTGCCAGCAGTTACTCGGCGGCCACAGATACGCAGTATTTT